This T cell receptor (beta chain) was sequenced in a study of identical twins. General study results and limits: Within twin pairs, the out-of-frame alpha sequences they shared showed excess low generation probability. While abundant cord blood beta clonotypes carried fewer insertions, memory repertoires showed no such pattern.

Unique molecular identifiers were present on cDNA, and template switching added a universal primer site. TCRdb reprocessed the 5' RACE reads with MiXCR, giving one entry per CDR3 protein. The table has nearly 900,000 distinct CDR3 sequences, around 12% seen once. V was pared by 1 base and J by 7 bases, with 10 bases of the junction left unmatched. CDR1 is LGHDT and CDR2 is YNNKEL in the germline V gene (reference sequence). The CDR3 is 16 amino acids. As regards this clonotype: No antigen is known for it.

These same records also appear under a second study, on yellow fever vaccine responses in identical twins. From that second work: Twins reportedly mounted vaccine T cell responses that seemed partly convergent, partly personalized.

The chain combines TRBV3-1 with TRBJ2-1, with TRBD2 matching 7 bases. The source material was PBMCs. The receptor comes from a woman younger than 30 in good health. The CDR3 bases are TGTGCCAGCAGCCAAGTGTGGGAGGCGGGAGTGAATGAGCAGTTCTTC. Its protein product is CASSQVWEAGVNEQFF.